This passage covers 27 T cell receptor beta chains from one sample sequenced in a study of cytomegalovirus exposure and HLA in healthy donors. 60 Vbeta and 13 Jbeta primers were used in PCR. The repertoire was sequenced with immunoSEQ multiplex PCR; TCRdb's copy has only in-frame clones and lacks some. The sample lists 200,000 to 250,000 clones, 77% occurring once. The material sequenced was PBMCs. The receptor source for this set is a woman aged 55 to 70 in good health and CMV-seropositive.

This clone has only a few counts. The V gene is TRBV18, the J gene TRBJ1-2; D unresolved. Per the germline V gene, CDR1 is KGHSH and CDR2 is LQKENI. The V end was cut by 3 bases, the J end by 4 bases, with 12 bases between. There are 14 residues in the CDR3. The CDR3 here is CASSPFLNTYGYTF. The CDR3 DNA reads as TGTGCCAGCTCACCTTTCCTAAATACCTATGGCTACACCTTC.

The chain joins TRBV11-2 to TRBJ2-5, with D possibly being TRBD2 (6 bases). CDR1 and CDR2 (germline): SGHAT, FQNNGV. The ends were cut back, 7 bases at V and 6 bases at J, with 12 bases in the middle. This CDR3 has 12 amino acids. In DNA, the CDR3 is TGTGCCAGCACCTCCGGAGGGCAGACCCAGTACTTC. It is translated as CASTSGGQTQYF.

The chain uses TRBV2 and TRBJ1-1, with a possible D match to TRBD1 (6 bases). Trimming cost V 4 bases and J 3 bases, with 9 bases left between them. The CDR3 loop spans 13 amino acids. The V gene's germline CDR1 is SNHLY and CDR2 FYNNEI. In DNA form, the CDR3 reads TGTGCCAGCAGTGGGACAGTAGACACTGAAGCTTTCTTT. This sequence encodes CASSGTVDTEAFF.

The chain is built from TRBV19 and TRBJ1-5; 8 nucleotides agree with TRBD1. Germline V CDR1 and CDR2: LNHDA, SQIVND (reference sequence). J was trimmed by 0 bases and V by 9 bases; bases with no gene match: 4. CDR3 size: 14 residues. CDR3 sequence (DNA): TGTGCCAGCAGGACAGGGTATAGCAATCAGCCCCAGCATTTT. This sequence encodes CASRTGYSNQPQHF.

The chain couples TRBV6-5 to TRBJ1-1, with TRBD1 as a possible D gene (6 bases). CDR1 and CDR2 from the germline V gene are MNHEY and SVGAGI. Trimming took 7 bases from V and 4 from J, leaving 16 bases between them. The CDR3 length is 14 residues. The CDR3 is CASMVGQGGTEAFF. The CDR3 DNA sequence: TGTGCCAGCATGGTCGGACAAGGGGGCACTGAAGCTTTCTTT.

The chain carries TRBV2 and TRBJ2-1; TRBD2 aligns across 11 bases. The germline V gene encodes CDR1 SNHLY and CDR2 FYNNEI. The CDR3 is 15 amino acids. The junction had 12 bases not matched to a gene; V was cut back by 7 bases and J by 10 bases. The CDR3 is CASTLLAGVGGEQFF. In DNA, the CDR3 is TGTGCCAGCACCTTACTAGCGGGAGTCGGCGGGGAGCAGTTCTTC.

This rearrangement joins TRBV7-9 to TRBJ2-7, with 11 nucleotides matching TRBD1. CDR1 is SEHNR and CDR2 is FQNEAQ in the germline V gene (reference sequence). V gave up 5 bases and J gave up 6 bases; unmatched junction bases: 9. There are 15 residues in the CDR3. CDR3 DNA: TGTGCCAGCAGCCCTAGGGGACAGGGGGAGACCGAGCAGTACTTC. This gives the protein CASSPRGQGETEQYF.

J is TRBJ2-3 and V is TRBV7-9; 7 positions agree with TRBD1. There are 16 residues in the CDR3. From germline, CDR1 is SEHNR and CDR2 FQNEAQ (reference sequence). The junction had 9 bases not matched to a gene; V was cut back by 5 bases and J by 1 base. In DNA, the CDR3 is TGTGCCAGCAGCCCCAGTAGGGGGCAACGCACAGATACGCAGTATTTT. As protein: CASSPSRGQRTDTQYF.

The J gene is TRBJ2-7, the V gene TRBV28; 7 bases align to TRBD1. The CDR3 loop spans 15 amino acids. With V trimmed by 6 bases and J by 2 bases, 10 bases remained unmatched. The germline V gene has CDR1 MDHEN and CDR2 SYDVKM. The CDR3 loop reads CASSPGGTGAYEQYF. The CDR3 region has the DNA TGTGCCAGCAGCCCAGGGGGAACGGGCGCCTACGAGCAGTACTTC.

V gene TRBV15 combines with J gene TRBJ1-6; the D is unclear. The CDR3 runs 17 residues. V lost 2 bases to trimming and J lost 4 bases, with 15 bases between them. Germline CDR1 is LNHNV and CDR2 is YYDKDF (reference sequence). Written as DNA, the CDR3 is TGTGCCACCAGCAGACTTTACAGCCCAACTTATAATTCACCCCTCCACTTT. Residues: CATSRLYSPTYNSPLHF.

The chain joins TRBV6-6 to TRBJ1-1; D call uncertain. CDR1 and CDR2 (germline): MNHNY, SVGAGI (reference sequence). This CDR3 spans 11 amino acids. V was cut by 6 bases and J by 6 bases, with 8 bases left in between. The CDR3 DNA reads as TGTGCCAGCAGCGCGAGCGCTGAAGCTTTCTTT. Translating it yields CASSASAEAFF.

On this clone: One junction end disagrees with the germline gene, perhaps due to a read error. This chain links TRBV18 with TRBJ1-3; D might be TRBD1 (5 bases). Germline-derived CDR1 and CDR2 are KGHSH and LQKENI. This CDR3 is built from 16 residues. CDR3 amino acids: CASSHSQGLSGDTIYF. The CDR3 bases are TGTGCCAGCTCACATTCGCAGGGCCTCTCTGGAGACACCATATATTTT.

The rearrangement links TRBV4-1 to TRBJ2-7; 9 bases align to TRBD1. The germline V gene encodes CDR1 MGHRA and CDR2 YSYEKL. The J segment lost 7 bases and the V segment lost 5 bases, leaving 9 bases of the junction unmatched. CDR3 length: 14 amino acids. The CDR3 loop is CASSNIQGAEEQYF. The CDR3 bases are TGCGCCAGCAGCAACATACAGGGGGCGGAAGAGCAGTACTTC.

Turning to this clone: One junction end does not reproduce the germline sequence, and a read error may be involved. Other DNA sequences in the sample encode the same CDR3. The V gene is TRBV5-4, the J gene TRBJ2-5; a weak D match, TRBD2 (6 bases). Per germline, CDR1 SGHNT and CDR2 YYREEE (reference sequence). The CDR3 runs to 14 residues. CDR3 coding DNA: TGCGCCAGCAGCTTTAGGACTACCCAAGAGACCCAGTACTTC. Protein product: CASSFRTTQETQYF.

The chain recombines TRBV7-9 with TRBJ1-5, with 11 nucleotides matching TRBD1. Germline CDR1 and CDR2: SEHNR and FQNEAQ (reference sequence). The CDR3 runs 16 residues. The J segment lost 6 bases and the V segment lost 2 bases, leaving 6 bases of the junction unmatched. The CDR3 DNA sequence: TGTGCCAGCAGCTTATTTGGGACAGGGGGTCGTCAGCCCCAGCATTTT. It codes for CASSLFGTGGRQPQHF.

This chain connects TRBV4-1 to TRBJ2-1, with TRBD2 identical over 7 bases. Germline CDR1 MGHRA, CDR2 YSYEKL. This CDR3 is built from 15 residues. V gave up 0 bases and J gave up 4 bases; unmatched junction bases: 3. The CDR3 is CASSQEASGYNEQFF. The CDR3 DNA follows: TGCGCCAGCAGCCAAGAGGCTAGCGGTTACAATGAGCAGTTCTTC.

The rearrangement joins TRBV7-9 to TRBJ1-2, with TRBD1 matching 8 bases. The V segment lost 5 bases and the J segment 2 bases; nucleotides outside the gene matches: 7. This CDR3 is 15 amino acids long. Germline values: CDR1 SEHNR, CDR2 FQNEAQ (reference sequence). The CDR3 reads CASSPGDRPNYGYTF. CDR3 bases: TGTGCCAGCAGCCCGGGGGACAGGCCAAACTATGGCTACACCTTC.

This clone has a single count. The chain couples TRBV28 to TRBJ2-2; TRBD2 agrees at 9 bases. CDR1 and CDR2 from the germline V gene are MDHEN and SYDVKM. With V trimmed by 5 bases and J by 4 bases, 11 bases remained unmatched. This CDR3 comprises 17 residues. The CDR3 protein is CASSGRRAGGVTGELFF. Here the CDR3 DNA reads TGTGCCAGCAGTGGGCGCAGGGCGGGGGGGGTCACCGGGGAGCTGTTTTTT.

The rearrangement links TRBV5-1 to TRBJ1-1, with TRBD1 as a possible D gene (6 bases). The CDR3 is 14 amino acids. Germline CDR1 is SGHRS and CDR2 is YFSETQ. V dropped 4 bases and J dropped 6 bases, with 16 bases sitting between them. This CDR3 reads CASSPSTGGAEAFF. CDR3 sequence (DNA): TGCGCCAGCAGCCCCTCGACGGGGGGCGCTGAAGCTTTCTTT.

This clone has more than one count but fewer than ten. The genes are TRBV6-1 and TRBJ2-1; tentative D call: TRBD2 (7 bases). V was trimmed by 3 bases and J by 0 bases, leaving 12 bases between them. The CDR3 consists of 16 residues. From germline, CDR1 is MNHNS and CDR2 SASEGT. CDR3 region: CASSEKRGGSYNEQFF. The CDR3 bases are TGTGCCAGCAGTGAGAAGAGGGGGGGCTCCTACAATGAGCAGTTCTTC.

In its sample, this clone was seen a few times. This sequence joins TRBV15 and TRBJ1-1; 8 positions agree with TRBD1. Germline V gene lookup returns CDR1 LNHNV and CDR2 YYDKDF (reference sequence). Trimming at V came to 4 bases and at J to 7 bases, leaving 2 bases not matched to a gene. The CDR3 is 12 residues long. CDR3 DNA: TGTGCCACCAGCAAAGACAGGGGTGAAGCTTTCTTT. Translation gives CATSKDRGEAFF. The full variable domain, rest sourced from reference TRBV15 and TRBJ1-1, is DAMVIQNPRYQVTQFGKPVTLSCSQTLNHNVMYWYQQKSSQAPKLLFHYYDKDFNNEADTPDNFQSRRPNTSFCFLDIRSPGLGDTAMYLCATSKDRGEAFFGQGTRLTVV.

This clone has just one count. V is TRBV19 and J is TRBJ1-1; D is ambiguous. The CDR3 has 14 amino acids. The germline V gene encodes CDR1 LNHDA and CDR2 SQIVND (reference sequence). V lost 1 base and J lost 2, with 8 bases in between. CDR3 nucleotides: TGTGCCAGTAGTATAGTGAACACCAACACTGAAGCTTTCTTT. Its translation is CASSIVNTNTEAFF. Full variable domain (missing parts from reference TRBV19 and TRBJ1-1): DGGITQSPKYLFRKEGQNVTLSCEQNLNHDAMYWYRQDPGQGLRLIYYSQIVNDFQKGDIAEGYSVSREKKESFPLTVTSAQKNPTAFYLCASSIVNTNTEAFFGQGTRLTVV.

This clone was observed a handful of times. The chain couples TRBV7-2 to TRBJ1-1; a weak D match, TRBD1 (6 bases). Germline lookup yields CDR1 SGHTA and CDR2 FQGNSA. The CDR3 is 15 amino acids. With 2 bases removed from V and 5 bases from J, the gap between germline ends came to 15 bases. CDR3 nucleotides: TGTGCCAGCAGCTTATGGGGGCAGGGGATTACTGAAGCTTTCTTT. It yields the protein CASSLWGQGITEAFF.

This sequence joins TRBV6-1 and TRBJ1-6; D is uncertain. The CDR3 consists of 12 residues. CDR1 and CDR2 from the germline V gene are MNHNS and SASEGT. V was trimmed by 8 bases and J by 10 bases, leaving 12 bases between them. Here the CDR3 DNA reads TGTGCCAGCCAGTTCGTCGGGTCACCCCTCCACTTT. Translation gives CASQFVGSPLHF.

The chain recombines TRBV13 with TRBJ1-2; D might be TRBD1 (5 bases). CDR1 is PRHDT and CDR2 is FYEKMQ in the germline V gene (reference sequence). The CDR3 consists of 16 residues. Trimming shortened V by 5 bases and J by 4 bases, and 20 bases separated the two germline ends. CDR3 sequence reads: CASSRQGTGPTYGYTF. The CDR3 coding sequence is TGTGCCAGCAGCCGCCAGGGAACAGGCCCGACCTATGGCTACACCTTC.

This clone has only a few counts. The rearrangement links TRBV30 to TRBJ1-2; unclear D gene. V lost 0 bases, J lost 4 bases, and 6 bases lay in between. CDR1 and CDR2 from the germline V gene are GTSNPN and SVGIG (reference sequence). The CDR3 spans 12 residues. CDR3 loop: CAWSVQTYGYTF. The CDR3 DNA follows: TGTGCCTGGAGTGTACAGACCTATGGCTACACCTTC.

The chain joins TRBV28 to TRBJ2-7, with D possibly matching TRBD1 (6 bases). V lost 5 bases and J 0 bases, leaving 20 bases between the germline ends. CDR1 is MDHEN, CDR2 SYDVKM, per germline. The CDR3 runs to 17 residues. The CDR3 here is CASSVGPGTPDSYEQYF. CDR3 in DNA: TGTGCCAGCAGTGTGGGTCCGGGGACACCCGACTCCTACGAGCAGTACTTC.